Listed below are T cell receptor beta chains from one sample, sequenced in a study of shared clonotypes between healthy human individuals. Assay used: immunoSEQ multiplex PCR; TCRdb lists only in-frame clones, some missing. The repertoire consists of some 1.5 million clones, with 95% to 99% occurring once and the leading ten covering around 0.45%. The specimen sequenced was naive CD4+ T cells sorted from blood. The receptors were sampled from a man in his thirties or forties in good health. CDR3s include the opening cysteine and the closing phenylalanine or tryptophan. A D gene is named only where the DNA matches it firmly. Only some rows state a clone size, as once, few, many or a class for expanded clones.

d_gene	j_gene	abundance	v_gene	CDR3nt	CDR3aa
TRBD1	TRBJ1-2	-	TRBV2	TGTGCCAGCAGTGGAGGGGGCGTTTTTTATGGCTACACCTTC	CASSGGGVFYGYTF
TRBD2	TRBJ2-7	-	TRBV2	TGTGCCAGCAGTGAACTACCTATTAGCGGGAAAGGGAGCGAGCAGTACTTC	CASSELPISGKGSEQYF
TRBD2	TRBJ2-1	-	TRBV5-4	TGTGCCAGCAGCTTGATCCAGCGGGAGGGCAATGAGCAGTTCTTC	CASSLIQREGNEQFF
-	TRBJ2-3	-	TRBV10-1	TGCGCCAGCAGTACGACAGGAGATACGCAGTATTTT	CASSTTGDTQYF
-	TRBJ1-5	-	TRBV10-3	TGTGCCATCAGTGATCGGGACAATCAGCCCCAGCATTTT	CAISDRDNQPQHF
TRBD2	TRBJ2-7	-	TRBV11-2	TGTGCCAGCAGCCTACCGGGACTAGCGACCTACGAGCAGTACTTC	CASSLPGLATYEQYF
-	TRBJ1-1	-	TRBV5-4	TGTGCCAGCAGCTCGAGGGTCGAGGGCACTGAAGCTTTCTTT	CASSSRVEGTEAFF
-	TRBJ2-7	once	TRBV7-2	TGTGCCAGCAGCTTATCCCCCCGAGGGCCTTACGAGCAGTACTTC	CASSLSPRGPYEQYF
TRBD1	TRBJ1-3	-	TRBV28	TGTGCCAGCAGATTTGCAGGACAGGGTGGAAACACCATATATTTT	CASRFAGQGGNTIYF
-	TRBJ2-7	-	TRBV7-2	TGTGCCAGCAGCTTAATTGGCCCCCTAGCCTACGAGCAGTACTTC	CASSLIGPLAYEQYF
-	TRBJ2-1	-	TRBV27	TGTGCCAGCGTGGGTAGAAACAATGAGCAGTTCTTC	CASVGRNNEQFF
-	TRBJ2-7	-	TRBV9	TGTGCCAGCAGCGTCGGCCCTGGGGACGAGCAGTACTTC	CASSVGPGDEQYF
-	TRBJ2-5	-	TRBV6-5	TGTGCCAGCAGCCAAGGCCCGGGACTCCCGGGGGCCCAGTACTTC	CASSQGPGLPGAQYF
-	TRBJ1-5	-	TRBV30	TGTGCCTGGAGTGCAGACAGGAGCAATCAGCCCCAGCATTTT	CAWSADRSNQPQHF
TRBD2	TRBJ2-3	-	TRBV6-5	TGTGCCAGCAAGGCTAGCGGGTTCCTAGTTACGCAGTATTTT	CASKASGFLVTQYF
-	TRBJ1-3	-	TRBV19	TGTGCCAGTAGTAAGGATTCCTCTGGAAACACCATATATTTT	CASSKDSSGNTIYF
-	TRBJ1-5	once	TRBV19	TGTGCCAGTAGCGTCGTGGCGCCGAATAGCAATCAGCCCCAGCATTTT	CASSVVAPNSNQPQHF
-	TRBJ2-3	once	TRBV7-9	TGTGCCAGCAGCCCCAGACAGCGCCGGACCACAGATACGCAGTATTTT	CASSPRQRRTTDTQYF
-	TRBJ2-7	-	TRBV5-6	TGTGCCAGCAGCTTGGTAGGTAGGGCCCCCTCCTACGAGCAGTACTTC	CASSLVGRAPSYEQYF
-	TRBJ2-5	-	TRBV6-5	TGTGCCGCCGGCCTGGGGCAAAACCAAGAGACCCAGTACTTC	CAAGLGQNQETQYF
-	TRBJ1-5	-	TRBV29-1	TGCAGCGCCCTTTCGGGGGCCGGCAATCAGCCCCAGCATTTT	CSALSGAGNQPQHF
-	TRBJ1-5	-	TRBV28	TGTGCCAGCAGCGACACAGGGCACGGTCAGCCCCAGCATTTT	CASSDTGHGQPQHF
-	TRBJ2-1	-	TRBV7-6	TGTGCCAGCAGCTTAATTCCACTCTCCTCCTACAATGAGCAGTTCTTC	CASSLIPLSSYNEQFF
-	TRBJ1-2	-	TRBV7-8	TGTGCCAGCAGCTTCACAGCGACATACTATGGCTACACCTTC	CASSFTATYYGYTF
-	TRBJ2-7	-	TRBV18	TGTGCCAGCTTACCGTCCGGAGTCGATAACGAGCAGTACTTC	CASLPSGVDNEQYF
-	TRBJ2-1	-	TRBV5-1	TGCGCCAGCAGCCTACGGACTCAGATCAATGAGCAGTTCTTC	CASSLRTQINEQFF
-	TRBJ2-3	-	TRBV25-1	TGTGCCAGCAGTGAAGAATCGGCGAGCACAGATACGCAGTATTTT	CASSEESASTDTQYF
-	TRBJ2-7	-	TRBV28	TGTGCCAGCAGGGCAGATTCCTACGAGCAGTACTTC	CASRADSYEQYF
-	TRBJ2-3	-	TRBV5-6	TGTGCCAGCAGCTTGACAGGATTCACAGATACGCAGTATTTT	CASSLTGFTDTQYF
TRBD1	TRBJ2-2	once	TRBV7-2	TGTGCCAGCAGCTTTGTATTGGACAGGGAGAAAGGGGAGCTGTTTTTT	CASSFVLDREKGELFF
TRBD1	TRBJ2-5	-	TRBV6-1	TGTGCCAGCAACTTCAGGGGGCGCCTCCAAGAGACCCAGTACTTC	CASNFRGRLQETQYF
-	TRBJ2-2	-	TRBV6-6	TGTGCCAGCTTTTGGCAGGGCGGGACCGGGGAGCTGTTTTTT	CASFWQGGTGELFF
-	TRBJ1-5	-	TRBV27	TGTGCCAGCAGTTTTAGCAATCAGCCCCAGCATTTT	CASSFSNQPQHF
-	TRBJ1-4	-	TRBV5-6	TGTGCCAGCAGCTCGGTGACGGTCGGTAGTGAAAAACTGTTTTTT	CASSSVTVGSEKLFF
-	TRBJ2-4	-	TRBV6-1	TGTGCCAGCTGCGGGAACCTTTCGTACATTCAGTACTTC	CASCGNLSYIQYF
-	TRBJ2-7	-	TRBV5-8	TGTGCCAGCAGCTGGGGACGAAGCGAGCAGTACTTC	CASSWGRSEQYF
TRBD1	TRBJ1-1	-	TRBV9	TGTGCCAGCAGCGTAGGGGAGGACAGGATGGAAGCTTTCTTT	CASSVGEDRMEAFF
-	TRBJ2-1	-	TRBV6-1	TGTGCCAGCAGGACAAGCGGGTCCTACAATGAGCAGTTCTTC	CASRTSGSYNEQFF
TRBD1	TRBJ2-2	-	TRBV4-1	TGCGCCAGCAGCCAAGTAGACAGGGACACCGGGGAGCTGTTTTTT	CASSQVDRDTGELFF
TRBD1	TRBJ1-2	-	TRBV30	TGTGCCTGGTGGGGGGACAGGGGCGCCTTAAGAAACTATGGCTACACCTTC	CAWWGDRGALRNYGYTF
-	TRBJ1-4	-	TRBV14	TGTGCCAGCAGCCAAGATTCAAGTCAAGGAAAACTGTTTTTT	CASSQDSSQGKLFF
-	TRBJ2-1	-	TRBV9	TGTGCCAGCAGCGTGCGTCAAGGGAGATCGGGCAATGAGCAGTTCTTC	CASSVRQGRSGNEQFF
TRBD2	TRBJ2-3	-	TRBV5-1	TGCGCCAGCAGCTACCGACTAGCGGGACCAGATACGCAGTATTTT	CASSYRLAGPDTQYF
TRBD1	TRBJ1-1	-	TRBV4-2	TGTGCCAGCAGCCAAGAGCCCAGGGGGCCGGCTTTCTTT	CASSQEPRGPAFF
-	TRBJ2-1	-	TRBV5-4	TGTGCCAGCAGCAGGGGAACACCATACGAGCAGTTCTTC	CASSRGTPYEQFF
TRBD1	TRBJ1-2	-	TRBV9	TGTGCCAGCAGCCGAATGGACAGGGAGGGTCCATATGGCTACACCTTC	CASSRMDREGPYGYTF
TRBD2	TRBJ2-3	-	TRBV5-5	TGTGCCAGCAGCTTGTTCGCGGGAGGCACAGATACGCAGTATTTT	CASSLFAGGTDTQYF
-	TRBJ2-6	-	TRBV11-2	TGTGCCAGCAGCACCCGGGAGCCCCAGGAGAGGGCCAACGTCCTGACTTTC	CASSTREPQERANVLTF
TRBD2	TRBJ2-7	-	TRBV10-2	TGCGCCAGCAGTCCGGTAGGGCTAGCGGGGGGACTAAGGCAGTACTTC	CASSPVGLAGGLRQYF
-	TRBJ2-7	-	TRBV20-1	TGCAGTGCTAGAGAGGCGGTCGAGCAGTACTTC	CSAREAVEQYF
-	TRBJ2-7	-	TRBV7-2	TGTGCCAGCAGCCCCCAGACTAGCTACGAGCAGTACTTC	CASSPQTSYEQYF
-	TRBJ1-3	-	TRBV6-5	TGTGCCAGCAGTCGACAGATTTCTGGAAACACCATATATTTT	CASSRQISGNTIYF
-	TRBJ2-7	-	TRBV7-2	TGTGCCAGCAGCCTAACGGGGGCCTACGAGCAGTACTTC	CASSLTGAYEQYF
-	TRBJ1-2	-	TRBV4-2	TGTGCCAGCAGCCCTGGCCCCCTTTGGGGGAATGGCTACACCTTC	CASSPGPLWGNGYTF
TRBD2	TRBJ2-1	-	TRBV7-8	TGTGCCAGCAGACCTAAACTCATAGAACCGGGACTAGCGGGATACAATGAGCAGTTCTTC	CASRPKLIEPGLAGYNEQFF